A single sample is the source of the 2 T cell receptor beta chains below, sequenced in a study of T cell responses to AZD1222 COVID-19 vaccine. Libraries were prepared by immunoSEQ multiplex PCR; TCRdb keeps only in-frame clonotypes and omits some of them. The data show more than 110,000 clones, around 88% seen once. The specimen comprised peripheral blood, sampled on day 0 of AZD1222 vaccination. Receptors were obtained from an adult in good health.

The chain uses TRBV7-9 and TRBJ2-7; 9 nucleotides agree with TRBD1. Looked up from germline, CDR1 is SEHNR and CDR2 is FQNEAQ (reference sequence). This CDR3 comprises 16 residues. The V gene end was trimmed by 1 base and the J gene end by 6 bases; junction bases not matched to a gene: 10. CDR3 in DNA: TGTGCCAGCAGCTTAGGGGCTCGGGACAGGGAGCGCGAGCAGTACTTC. Amino acid sequence: CASSLGARDREREQYF.

This chain joins TRBV28 and TRBJ2-3, with TRBD2 matching 8 bases. This CDR3 region has 14 residues. The J segment lost 6 bases and the V segment lost 5 bases, leaving 7 bases of the junction unmatched. From germline, CDR1 is MDHEN and CDR2 SYDVKM. CDR3 loop: CASSGTRSSDTQYF. The DNA for the CDR3 is TGTGCCAGCAGTGGGACTAGATCTTCGGATACGCAGTATTTT.